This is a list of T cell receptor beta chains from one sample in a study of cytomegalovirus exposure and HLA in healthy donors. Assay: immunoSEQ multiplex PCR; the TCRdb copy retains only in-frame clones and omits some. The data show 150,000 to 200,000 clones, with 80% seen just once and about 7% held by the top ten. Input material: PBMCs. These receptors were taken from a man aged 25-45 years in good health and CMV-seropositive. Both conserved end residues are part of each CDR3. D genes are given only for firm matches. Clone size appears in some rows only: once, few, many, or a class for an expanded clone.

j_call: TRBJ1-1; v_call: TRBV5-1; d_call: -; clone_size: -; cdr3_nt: TGCGCCAGCAGCACCATACAGGGAAACACTGAAGCTTTCTTT; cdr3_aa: CASSTIQGNTEAFF
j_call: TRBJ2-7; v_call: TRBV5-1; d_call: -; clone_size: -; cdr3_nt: TGCGCCAGCAGCTTGCTTGGGGGCGGGAGCTCCTACGAGCAGTACTTC; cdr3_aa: CASSLLGGGSSYEQYF
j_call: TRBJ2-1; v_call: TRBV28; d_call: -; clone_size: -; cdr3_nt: TGTGCCAGCAGTTTCTTTTCCAGGGGCGATTACAGGGAGCAGTTCTTC; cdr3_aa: CASSFFSRGDYREQFF
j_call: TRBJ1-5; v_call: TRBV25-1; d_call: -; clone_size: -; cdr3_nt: TGTGCCAGCAGTGATGCCAGGAATAGCAATCAGCCCCAGCATTTT; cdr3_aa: CASSDARNSNQPQHF
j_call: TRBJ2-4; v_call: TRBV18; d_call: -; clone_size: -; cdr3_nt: TGTGCCAGCTCACCAGTTCCTGCACAGCTAGCCAAAAACATTCAGTACTTC; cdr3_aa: CASSPVPAQLAKNIQYF
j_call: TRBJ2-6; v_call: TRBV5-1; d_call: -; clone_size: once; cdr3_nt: TGCGCCAGCAGCCCGATGTTACGGGAGTTCTCTGGGGCCAACGTCCTGACTTTC; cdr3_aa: CASSPMLREFSGANVLTF
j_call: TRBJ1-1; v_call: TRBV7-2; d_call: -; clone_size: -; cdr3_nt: TGTGCCAGCAGCCTCGGTGGGAGTTTCTCAGCTTTCTTT; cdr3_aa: CASSLGGSFSAFF
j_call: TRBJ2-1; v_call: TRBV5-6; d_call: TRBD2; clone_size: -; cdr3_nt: TGTGCCAGCAGCTTCAAAGGGACTAGCATCTACAATGAGCAGTTCTTC; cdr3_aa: CASSFKGTSIYNEQFF
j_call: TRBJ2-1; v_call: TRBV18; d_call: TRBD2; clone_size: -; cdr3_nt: TGTGCCAGCTCGCTCAGGACTAGCCAAAAAGGGGGAAATGAGCAGTTCTTC; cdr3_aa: CASSLRTSQKGGNEQFF
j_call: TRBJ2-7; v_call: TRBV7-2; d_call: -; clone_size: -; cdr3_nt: TGTGCCAGCAGCTTAACGGGGAGCTCCTACGAGCAGTACTTC; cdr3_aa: CASSLTGSSYEQYF
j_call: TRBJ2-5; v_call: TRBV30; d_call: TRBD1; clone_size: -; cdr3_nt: TGTGCCTGGAGCAACACCGGGGACAGGGACCAAGAGACCCAGTACTTC; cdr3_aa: CAWSNTGDRDQETQYF
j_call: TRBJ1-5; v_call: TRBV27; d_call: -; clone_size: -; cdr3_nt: TGTGCCAGCAGTTTAAAGGCAGGGGGCAATCAGCCCCAGCATTTT; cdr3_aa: CASSLKAGGNQPQHF
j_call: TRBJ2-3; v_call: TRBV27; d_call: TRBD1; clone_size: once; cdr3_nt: TGTGCCAGCAGGGGTCCGGGACAGGATCTCGCAGATACGCAGTATTTT; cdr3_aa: CASRGPGQDLADTQYF
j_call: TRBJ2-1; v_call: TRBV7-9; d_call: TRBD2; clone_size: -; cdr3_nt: TGTGCCAGCAGCTTAGGTGGGGGGGCCTACAATGAGCAGTTCTTC; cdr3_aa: CASSLGGGAYNEQFF
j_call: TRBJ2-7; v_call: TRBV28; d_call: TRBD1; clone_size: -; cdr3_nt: TGTGCCAGCGAACCATCACTGGGACAGGTTAACGAGCAGTACTTC; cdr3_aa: CASEPSLGQVNEQYF
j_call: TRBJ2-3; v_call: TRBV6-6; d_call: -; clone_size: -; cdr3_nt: TGTGCCAGCAGTTATCAACTTTCTAGCACAGATACGCAGTATTTT; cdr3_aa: CASSYQLSSTDTQYF
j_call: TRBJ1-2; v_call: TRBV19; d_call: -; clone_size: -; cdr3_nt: TGTGCCAGTAGTGAGGGAGTCGGCTACACCTTC; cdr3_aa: CASSEGVGYTF
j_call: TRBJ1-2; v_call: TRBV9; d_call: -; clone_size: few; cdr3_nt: TGTGCCAGCAGCTCCCCGGGGAGAACGGGCTACACCTTC; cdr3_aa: CASSSPGRTGYTF
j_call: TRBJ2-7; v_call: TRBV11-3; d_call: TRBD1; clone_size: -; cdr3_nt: TGTGCCAGCAGCCAAGACAGGGCCTACGAGCAGTACTTC; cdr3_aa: CASSQDRAYEQYF
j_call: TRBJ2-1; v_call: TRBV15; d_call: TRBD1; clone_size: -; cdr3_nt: TGTGCCACCAGTACGGGACAGGGGAATTCCTACAATGAGCAGTTCTTC; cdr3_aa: CATSTGQGNSYNEQFF
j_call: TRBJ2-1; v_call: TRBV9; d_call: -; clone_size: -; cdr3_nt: TGTGCCAGCAGCGTAGTACGGGGATCCTACAATGAGCAGTTCTTC; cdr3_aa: CASSVVRGSYNEQFF
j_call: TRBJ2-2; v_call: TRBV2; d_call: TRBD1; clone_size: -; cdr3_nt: TGTGCCAGCAGTTGGCAGGGGGCGGAATGGGCCGGGGAGCTGTTTTTT; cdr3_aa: CASSWQGAEWAGELFF
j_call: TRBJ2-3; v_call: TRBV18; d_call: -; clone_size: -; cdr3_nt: TGTGCCAGCTCATTCCAGGGCGATACGCAGTATTTT; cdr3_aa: CASSFQGDTQYF
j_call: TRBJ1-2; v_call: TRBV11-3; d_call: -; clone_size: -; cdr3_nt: TGTGCCAGCAGCTTGGACAGCTATGGCTACACCTTC; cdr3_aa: CASSLDSYGYTF
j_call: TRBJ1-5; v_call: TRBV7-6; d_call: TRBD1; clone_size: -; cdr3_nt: TGTGCCAGCAGCTTATCAAATGCGACAGGGGACAATCAGCCCCAGCATTTT; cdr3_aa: CASSLSNATGDNQPQHF
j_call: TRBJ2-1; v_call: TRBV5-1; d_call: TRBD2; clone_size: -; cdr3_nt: TGCGCCAGCAGCTTGGATAGTAGCGGGAAGGTAGATGAGCAGTTCTTC; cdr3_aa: CASSLDSSGKVDEQFF
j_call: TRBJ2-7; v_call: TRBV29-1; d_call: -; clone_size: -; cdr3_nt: TGCAGCGTTGAGCTAGCCCTTTCCTACGAGCAGTACTTC; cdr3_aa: CSVELALSYEQYF